The T cell receptor (beta chain) described here comes from a study of beta chain features in type 1 diabetes. The study, taken as a whole, reports: Whether HLA type affects TCRB rearrangement stayed undetermined in the present work. Using cDNA template may skew counts toward highly expressing activated cells.

Each of the CD4+ naive, central memory, regulatory and stem cell-like memory populations was sorted via CD45RO/CCR7/CD25/CD127/CD95/CD27. The CDR3 has 12 amino acids. V lost 4 bases, J lost 1 base, and 1 base stayed unmatched. CDR1 is GTSNPN and CDR2 is SVGIG in the germline V gene (reference sequence). In its sample, this clone was seen a few times. Its antigen is not identified. This sample includes further DNA sequences coding for the same CDR3. The investigators reverse transcribed all of the isolated RNA, so they sequenced expressed TCRB transcripts. Some clones are missing from TCRdb's copy, which holds only in-frame ones; the method was immunoSEQ multiplex PCR. This sample yields approximately 330,000 clones, of which approximately 10% are seen a single time; about 0.015% belongs to the top ten.

Material for sequencing was naive CD4+ T cells from blood. The chain has TRBV30 and TRBJ2-7; TRBD2 matches at 7 bases. The clonotype comes from a woman in her twenties or thirties in good health. The CDR3 sequence is CAWTSGSYEQYF. DNA for the CDR3: TGTGCCTGGACTAGCGGATCCTACGAGCAGTACTTC.